The sample holds many counts of the clone carrying this T cell receptor (beta chain). Its cognate antigen is unknown. Arm-PCR of CDR3 regions and iRepertoire HTBI primers were used to build TCR beta libraries. Source study methods: Overall, samples carried 62 TRBV and around 15 TRBJ segments. TCRdb itself ran the multiplex PCR reads through MiXCR, one entry per CDR3 protein. These V and J calls are TCRdb output, not the study's own analysis. This sample has over 300,000 distinct CDR3 sequences, with roughly 15% found just once. The sample is drawn from a study of regulatory T cells in long-lasting Graves disease. Study-level background: Graves' patients (newly diagnosed) had been on antithyroid drugs under 3 months. Study findings and constraints: Among persistent patients, a larger number of public clonotypes were shared (around 3,000) than among newly diagnosed patients (under 1,000).

This sample's time point: newly diagnosed GD, antithyroid drugs for less than 3 months. From PBMCs, RNA was extracted and then used to make the TCR library. V lost 0 bases and J lost 10; bases outside the gene matches: 9. This CDR3 has 15 amino acids. Germline CDR1 and CDR2: SGHDT and YYEEEE. The chain recombines TRBV5-6 with TRBJ2-1; 8 bases align to TRBD2. This TCR was sampled from a female donor with Graves disease. The sample was peripheral blood mononuclear cells (PBMCs), taken at new diagnosis, from a patient treated with antithyroid drugs. The CDR3 loop reads CASSLEFGLAGEQFF. The CDR3 DNA sequence: TGTGCCAGCAGCTTGGAGTTTGGTTTAGCGGGAGAGCAGTTCTTC.